The 2 T cell receptor beta chains listed next were all sequenced from one sample in a study of tumor and adjacent non-tumor tissue in lung cancer. RNA was extracted from bulk tissue without any cell sorting. Distant lung tissue was collected more than 3 cm away from the tumor edge. TCRbeta libraries were built with three rounds of nested PCR, modified from ARM-PCR. TCRdb fed the multiplex PCR reads into MiXCR, producing one record per CDR3 protein. The sample consists of about 98,000 distinct CDR3 sequences, 75% to 85% of them appearing once. Source material: distant non-tumor lung tissue. The receptors were gathered from a man aged 55-75 years with small cell lung cancer.

This clonotype was seen repeatedly, ten times or more. The chain couples TRBV4-1 to TRBJ1-1; D is uncertain. Germline CDR1 MGHRA, CDR2 YSYEKL. The CDR3 has 14 residues. V lost 2 bases and J 2 bases, leaving 9 bases between the germline ends. CDR3 protein: CASSQPIINTEAFF. DNA for the CDR3: TGCGCCAGCAGCCAACCTATAATAAACACTGAAGCTTTCTTT.

The V call is TRBV29-1, the J call TRBJ2-1; D uncertain. The CDR3 contains 12 residues. The germline gives CDR1 SQVTM, CDR2 ANQGSEA. CDR3 residues: CIVVNGFNEQFF. As DNA, the CDR3 is TGCATCGTGGTTAACGGGTTCAATGAGCAGTTCTTC.